This T cell receptor beta chain was sequenced in a study of blood T cells in healthy people across ages. Looking at the study overall: For every two T cells, template switching captured about one barcoded beta molecule.

About this clonotype itself: No antigen is known for it.

V shed 5 bases and J 3 bases; nucleotides not matched to a gene: 7. Germline V lookup: CDR1 SGHTA, CDR2 FQGNSA. The CDR3 spans 16 residues. Overall study findings and caveats: With naive T cell percentage, TCR beta diversity showed a strong correlation.

Through a sample-barcoded 5' primer and a J-beta primer mix, a second PCR was run for about 6 to 11 cycles. Each CDR3 protein is one row after TCRdb ran MiXCR on the 5' RACE reads. The table records hundreds of thousands of distinct CDR3 sequences, 58% of them present only once. Healthy Russian Caucasian donors spanned ages about 6 to 100 years. Extraction of total RNA produced a minimum of 5 micrograms from each sample. The chain employs TRBV7-2 and TRBJ1-6; 7 bases match TRBD1. The TCR originated in a man in his sixties in good health. The sequenced material came from blood. CDR3 in DNA: TGTGCCAGCAGCCCCCAGACAGGGAACTATAATTCACCCCTCCACTTT. Protein product: CASSPQTGNYNSPLHF.